A selection of T cell receptor beta chains follows, all from one sample in a study of T cell repertoires in cytomegalovirus infection. MiXCR, run by TCRdb on the reads, gives a single entry per CDR3 protein. The table shows more than 500,000 distinct CDR3 sequences, with about 15% occurring only once. The sample was CD8+ T cells from PBMCs. Receptors originate from a human donor in good health (CMV status not recorded). Some clones in this sample may be carry-over from other donors' samples. Both conserved end residues are part of each CDR3. A D gene is named only where the DNA matches it firmly. Some rows have no size entry. The others give once, few or many, or a class for an expanded clone.

j_gene: TRBJ1-6; abundance: many; len: 18; v_gene: TRBV7-2; d_gene: NA; CDR3aa: CASSLTRAGSSYNSPLHF; CDR3nt: TGTGCCAGCAGCTTAACCCGTGCAGGGAGCTCCTATAATTCACCCCTCCACTTT
j_gene: TRBJ1-1; abundance: many; len: 14; v_gene: TRBV2; d_gene: NA; CDR3aa: CASSSSQGGTEAFF; CDR3nt: TGTGCCAGCAGTAGTAGTCAGGGAGGAACTGAAGCTTTCTTT
j_gene: TRBJ2-1; abundance: many; len: 15; v_gene: TRBV27; d_gene: NA; CDR3aa: CASSLVQGFNNEQFF; CDR3nt: TGTGCCAGCAGTTTAGTACAGGGATTTAACAATGAGCAGTTCTTC
j_gene: TRBJ2-7; abundance: many; len: 14; v_gene: TRBV6-5; d_gene: NA; CDR3aa: CASSLGPLYYEQYF; CDR3nt: TGTGCCAGCAGTTTGGGACCTTTATACTACGAGCAGTACTTC
j_gene: TRBJ1-4; abundance: NA; len: 15; v_gene: TRBV5-1; d_gene: TRBD1; CDR3aa: CASSLGDRVQEKLFF; CDR3nt: TGCGCCAGCAGCTTGGGGGACAGGGTACAAGAAAAACTGTTTTTT
j_gene: TRBJ2-4; abundance: many; len: 16; v_gene: TRBV27; d_gene: NA; CDR3aa: CASSPNPGRSKNIQYF; CDR3nt: TGTGCCAGCAGTCCTAACCCGGGACGGAGCAAAAACATTCAGTACTTC
j_gene: TRBJ2-7; abundance: NA; len: 17; v_gene: TRBV6-5; d_gene: TRBD2; CDR3aa: CASSSGTSGGLSYEQYF; CDR3nt: TGTGCCAGCAGCAGCGGGACTAGCGGGGGACTCTCCTACGAGCAGTACTTC
j_gene: TRBJ1-1; abundance: NA; len: 15; v_gene: TRBV2; d_gene: NA; CDR3aa: CASSGVGTQNTEAFF; CDR3nt: TGTGCCAGCAGTGGAGTAGGGACACAGAACACTGAAGCTTTCTTT
j_gene: TRBJ2-7; abundance: many; len: 19; v_gene: TRBV6-6; d_gene: TRBD1; CDR3aa: CASSYLSSYKGQGHYEQYF; CDR3nt: TGTGCCAGCAGTTACCTCAGCAGTTACAAGGGACAGGGACACTACGAGCAGTACTTC
j_gene: TRBJ2-1; abundance: NA; len: 14; v_gene: TRBV13; d_gene: NA; CDR3aa: CASSLQLRHNEQFF; CDR3nt: TGTGCCAGCAGCTTACAACTACGACACAATGAGCAGTTCTTC
j_gene: TRBJ2-1; abundance: many; len: 13; v_gene: TRBV19; d_gene: NA; CDR3aa: CASSIGIYNEQFF; CDR3nt: TGTGCCAGTAGTATTGGTATCTACAATGAGCAGTTCTTC
j_gene: TRBJ2-1; abundance: NA; len: 14; v_gene: TRBV27; d_gene: NA; CDR3aa: CASSSAGAAGEQFF; CDR3nt: TGTGCCAGCAGTAGCGCGGGGGCAGCTGGTGAGCAGTTCTTC
j_gene: TRBJ1-5; abundance: NA; len: 15; v_gene: TRBV6-5; d_gene: NA; CDR3aa: CARSGQINSNQPQHF; CDR3nt: TGTGCCAGAAGTGGACAGATCAATAGCAATCAGCCCCAGCATTTT
j_gene: TRBJ1-4; abundance: many; len: 16; v_gene: TRBV7-6; d_gene: NA; CDR3aa: CASSLRPLATNEKLFF; CDR3nt: TGTGCCAGCAGCTTACGACCCCTTGCAACTAATGAAAAACTGTTTTTT
j_gene: TRBJ2-3; abundance: many; len: 15; v_gene: TRBV6-1; d_gene: TRBD1; CDR3aa: CASSNRQGRADTQYF; CDR3nt: TGTGCCAGCAGTAACCGACAGGGGCGAGCAGATACGCAGTATTTT
j_gene: TRBJ1-1; abundance: NA; len: 15; v_gene: TRBV6-5; d_gene: TRBD1; CDR3aa: CASSYGTGFYTEAFF; CDR3nt: TGTGCCAGCAGTTACGGGACAGGTTTCTACACTGAAGCTTTCTTT
j_gene: TRBJ1-1; abundance: many; len: 16; v_gene: TRBV7-2; d_gene: NA; CDR3aa: CASSLVVRGTMGEAFF; CDR3nt: TGTGCCAGCAGCTTAGTGGTCCGGGGTACTATGGGTGAAGCTTTCTTT
j_gene: TRBJ2-2; abundance: NA; len: 17; v_gene: TRBV27; d_gene: TRBD2; CDR3aa: CASTLWGGRVQPGELFF; CDR3nt: TGTGCCAGCACCCTATGGGGTGGGAGGGTCCAACCCGGGGAGCTGTTTTTT
j_gene: TRBJ2-1; abundance: NA; len: 15; v_gene: TRBV27; d_gene: TRBD2; CDR3aa: CASSLSPGGWDEQFF; CDR3nt: TGTGCCAGCAGTTTATCACCGGGGGGGTGGGATGAGCAGTTCTTC